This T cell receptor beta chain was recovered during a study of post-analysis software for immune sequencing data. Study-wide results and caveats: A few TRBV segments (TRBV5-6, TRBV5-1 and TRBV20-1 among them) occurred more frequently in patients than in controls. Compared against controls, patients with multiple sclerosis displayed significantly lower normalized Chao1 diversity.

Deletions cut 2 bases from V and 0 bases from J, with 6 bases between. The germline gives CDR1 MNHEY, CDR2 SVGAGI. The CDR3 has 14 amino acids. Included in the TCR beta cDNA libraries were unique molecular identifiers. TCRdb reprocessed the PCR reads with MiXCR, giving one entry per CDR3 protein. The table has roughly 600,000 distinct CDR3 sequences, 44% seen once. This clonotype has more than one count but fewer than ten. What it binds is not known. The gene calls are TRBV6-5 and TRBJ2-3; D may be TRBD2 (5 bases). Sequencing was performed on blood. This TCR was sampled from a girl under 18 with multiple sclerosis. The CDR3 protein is CASSYRDSTDTQYF. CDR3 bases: TGTGCCAGCAGTTACCGGGATAGCACAGATACGCAGTATTTT.